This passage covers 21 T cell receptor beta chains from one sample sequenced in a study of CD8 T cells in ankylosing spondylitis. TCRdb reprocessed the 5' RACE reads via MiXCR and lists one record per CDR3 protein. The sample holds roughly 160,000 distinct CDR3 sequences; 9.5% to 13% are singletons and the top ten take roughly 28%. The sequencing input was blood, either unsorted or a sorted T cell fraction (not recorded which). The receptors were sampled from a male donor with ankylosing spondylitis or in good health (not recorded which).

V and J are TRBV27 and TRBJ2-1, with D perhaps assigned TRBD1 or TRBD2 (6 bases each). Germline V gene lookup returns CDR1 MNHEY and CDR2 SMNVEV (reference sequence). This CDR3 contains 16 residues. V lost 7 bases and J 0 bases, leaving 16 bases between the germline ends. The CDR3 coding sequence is TGTGCCAGCACCTCAGTTGAGGGGGGCTCCTACAATGAGCAGTTCTTC. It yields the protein CASTSVEGGSYNEQFF.

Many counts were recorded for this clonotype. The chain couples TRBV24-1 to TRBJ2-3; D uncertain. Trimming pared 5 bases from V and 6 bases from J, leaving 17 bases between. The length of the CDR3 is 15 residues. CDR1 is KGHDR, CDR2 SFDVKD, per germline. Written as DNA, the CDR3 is TGTGCCACCAGTGCCGCGGCGGTGGGCTTGGATACGCAGTATTTT. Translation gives CATSAAAVGLDTQYF.

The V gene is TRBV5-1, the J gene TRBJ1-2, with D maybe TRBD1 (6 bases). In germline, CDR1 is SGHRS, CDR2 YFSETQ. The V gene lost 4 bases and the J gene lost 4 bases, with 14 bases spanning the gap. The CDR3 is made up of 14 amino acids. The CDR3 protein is CASSVGGGSYGYTF. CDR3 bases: TGCGCCAGCAGCGTTGGAGGGGGTTCCTATGGCTACACCTTC.

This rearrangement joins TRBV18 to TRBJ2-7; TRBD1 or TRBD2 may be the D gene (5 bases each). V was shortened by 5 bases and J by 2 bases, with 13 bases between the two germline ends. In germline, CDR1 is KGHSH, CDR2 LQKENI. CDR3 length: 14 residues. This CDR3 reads CASSSGRETYEQYF. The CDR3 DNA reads TGTGCCAGCTCATCGGGACGGGAAACCTACGAGCAGTACTTC.

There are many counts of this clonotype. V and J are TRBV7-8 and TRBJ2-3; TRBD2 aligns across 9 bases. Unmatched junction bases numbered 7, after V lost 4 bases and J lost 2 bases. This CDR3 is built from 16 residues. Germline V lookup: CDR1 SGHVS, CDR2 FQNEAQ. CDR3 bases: TGTGCCAGCAGCTATGGGACTAGCCTGCCCACAGATACGCAGTATTTT. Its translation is CASSYGTSLPTDTQYF.

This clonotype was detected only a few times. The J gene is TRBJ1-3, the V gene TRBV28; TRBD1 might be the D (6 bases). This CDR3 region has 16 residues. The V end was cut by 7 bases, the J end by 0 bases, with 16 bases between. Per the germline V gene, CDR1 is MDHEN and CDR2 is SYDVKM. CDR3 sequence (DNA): TGTGCCAGCACTAATACAGGGACCAGCTCTGGAAACACCATATATTTT. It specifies CASTNTGTSSGNTIYF.

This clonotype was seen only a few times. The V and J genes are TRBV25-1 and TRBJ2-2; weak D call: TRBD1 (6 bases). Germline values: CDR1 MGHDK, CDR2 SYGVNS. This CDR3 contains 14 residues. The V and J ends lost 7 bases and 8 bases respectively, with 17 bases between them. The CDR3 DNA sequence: TGTGCCAGCACCTTATCTGTTGGGACAGGGGAGCTGTTTTTT. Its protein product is CASTLSVGTGELFF.

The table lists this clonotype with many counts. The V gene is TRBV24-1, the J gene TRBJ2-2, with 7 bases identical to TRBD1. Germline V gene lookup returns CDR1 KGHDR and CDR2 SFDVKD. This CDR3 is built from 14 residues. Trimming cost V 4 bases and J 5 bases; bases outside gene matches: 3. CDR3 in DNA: TGTGCCACCAGTGACCAGGACAGGACCGGGGAGCTGTTTTTT. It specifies CATSDQDRTGELFF.

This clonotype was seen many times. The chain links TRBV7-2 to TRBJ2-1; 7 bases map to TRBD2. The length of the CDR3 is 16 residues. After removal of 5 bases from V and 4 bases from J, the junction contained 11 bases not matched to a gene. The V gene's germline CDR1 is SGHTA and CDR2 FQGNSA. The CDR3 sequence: CASSPGLTVAYNEQFF. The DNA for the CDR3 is TGTGCCAGCAGCCCGGGACTAACCGTTGCGTACAATGAGCAGTTCTTC.

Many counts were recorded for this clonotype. The CDR3 DNA follows: TGCGCCAGCAGTCCTACTAGCGCCGAGTGGGAGCTGTTTTTT. This codes for CASSPTSAEWELFF. The gene calls are TRBV5-1 and TRBJ2-2, with 7 nucleotides matching TRBD2. Germline CDR1 is SGHRS and CDR2 is YFSETQ. Trimming at V came to 5 bases and at J to 9 bases, leaving 10 bases not matched to a gene. The CDR3 spans 14 residues. The full variable domain, with the rest looked up from reference TRBV5-1 and TRBJ2-2, is KAGVTQTPRYLIKTRGQQVTLSCSPISGHRSVSWYQQTPGQGLQFLFEYFSETQRNKGNFPGRFSGRQFSNSRSEMNVSTLELGDSALYLCASSPTSAEWELFFGEGSRLTVL.

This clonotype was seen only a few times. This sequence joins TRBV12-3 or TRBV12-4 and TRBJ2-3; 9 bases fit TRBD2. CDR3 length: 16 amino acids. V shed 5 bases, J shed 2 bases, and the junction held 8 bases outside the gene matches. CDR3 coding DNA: TGTGCCAGCAGTACGCTTGGCGGGGGGGTCACAGATACGCAGTATTTT. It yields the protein CASSTLGGGVTDTQYF.

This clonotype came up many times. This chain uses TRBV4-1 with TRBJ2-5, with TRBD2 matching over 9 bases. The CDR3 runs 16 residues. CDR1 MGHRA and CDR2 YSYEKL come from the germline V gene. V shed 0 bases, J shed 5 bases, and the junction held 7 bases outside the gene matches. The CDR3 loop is CASSQDNRGLAETQYF. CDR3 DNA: TGCGCCAGCAGCCAAGATAATAGAGGACTAGCGGAGACCCAGTACTTC.

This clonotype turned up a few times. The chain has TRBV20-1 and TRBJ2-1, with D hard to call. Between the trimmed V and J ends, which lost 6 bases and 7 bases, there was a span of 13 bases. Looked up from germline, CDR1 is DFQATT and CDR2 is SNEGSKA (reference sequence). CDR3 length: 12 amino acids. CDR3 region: CSAVPPSNEQFF. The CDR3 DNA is TGCAGTGCCGTACCACCCTCAAATGAGCAGTTCTTC.

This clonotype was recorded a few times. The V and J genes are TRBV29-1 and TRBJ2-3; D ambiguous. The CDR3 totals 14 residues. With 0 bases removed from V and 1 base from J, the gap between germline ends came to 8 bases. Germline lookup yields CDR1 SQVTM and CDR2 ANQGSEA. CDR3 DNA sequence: TGCAGCGTTGAAGATGAGACCGGCACAGATACGCAGTATTTT. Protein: CSVEDETGTDTQYF.

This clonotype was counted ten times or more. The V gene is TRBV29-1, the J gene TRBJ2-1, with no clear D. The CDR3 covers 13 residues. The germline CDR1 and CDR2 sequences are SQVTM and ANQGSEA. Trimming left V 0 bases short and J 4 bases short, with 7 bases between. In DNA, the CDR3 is TGCAGCGTTGAAGATCCGGAGTACAATGAGCAGTTCTTC. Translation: CSVEDPEYNEQFF.

CDR3 in amino acids: CASRRGQGDEQFF. The DNA for the CDR3 is TGTGCCAGCAGGAGGGGACAGGGGGACGAGCAGTTCTTC. The V gene is TRBV7-6, the J gene TRBJ2-1, with 11 bases identical to TRBD1. CDR3 length: 13 amino acids. The germline V gene encodes CDR1 SGHVS and CDR2 FNYEAQ. V trimming: 6 bases; J trimming: 10 bases; junction bases outside the gene matches: 5.

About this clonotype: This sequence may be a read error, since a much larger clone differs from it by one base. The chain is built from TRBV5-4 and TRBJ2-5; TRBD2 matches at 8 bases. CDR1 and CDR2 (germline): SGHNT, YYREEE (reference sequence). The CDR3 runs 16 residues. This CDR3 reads CASSMRTSLLQEIQYF. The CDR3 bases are TGTGCCAGCAGCATGCGGACTAGCCTACTCCAAGAGATCCAGTACTTC.

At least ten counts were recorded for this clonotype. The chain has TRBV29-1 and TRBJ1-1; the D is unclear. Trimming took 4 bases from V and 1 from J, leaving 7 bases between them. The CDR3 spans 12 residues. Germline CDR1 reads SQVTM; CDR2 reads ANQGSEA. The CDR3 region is CSVAWANTEAFF. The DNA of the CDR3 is TGCAGCGTTGCCTGGGCGAACACTGAAGCTTTCTTT. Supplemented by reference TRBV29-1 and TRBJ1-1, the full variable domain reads SAVISQKPSRDICQRGTSLTIQCQVDSQVTMMFWYRQQPGQSLTLIATANQGSEATYESGFVIDKFPISRPNLTFSTLTVSNMSPEDSSIYLCSVAWANTEAFFGQGTRLTVV.

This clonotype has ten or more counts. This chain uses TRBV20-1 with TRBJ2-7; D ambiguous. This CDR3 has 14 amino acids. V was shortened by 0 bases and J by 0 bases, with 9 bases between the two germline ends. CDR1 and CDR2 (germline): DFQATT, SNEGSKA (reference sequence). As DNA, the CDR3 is TGCAGTGCTAGAGATTTAGGCACCTCCTACGAGCAGTACTTC. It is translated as CSARDLGTSYEQYF.

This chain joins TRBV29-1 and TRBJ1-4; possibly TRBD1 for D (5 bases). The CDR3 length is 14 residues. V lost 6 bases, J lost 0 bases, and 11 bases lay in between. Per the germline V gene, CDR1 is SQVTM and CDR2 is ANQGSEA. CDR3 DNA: TGCAGCGTGGGGCAAGGGACAACTAATGAAAAACTGTTTTTT. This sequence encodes CSVGQGTTNEKLFF.

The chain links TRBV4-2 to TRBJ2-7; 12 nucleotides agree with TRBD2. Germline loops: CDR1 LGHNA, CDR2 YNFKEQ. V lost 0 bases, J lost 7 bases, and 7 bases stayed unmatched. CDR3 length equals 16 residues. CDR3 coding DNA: TGTGCCAGCAGCCAAGATCCGCTAGCGGGGGGGATAGAGCAGTACTTC. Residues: CASSQDPLAGGIEQYF.